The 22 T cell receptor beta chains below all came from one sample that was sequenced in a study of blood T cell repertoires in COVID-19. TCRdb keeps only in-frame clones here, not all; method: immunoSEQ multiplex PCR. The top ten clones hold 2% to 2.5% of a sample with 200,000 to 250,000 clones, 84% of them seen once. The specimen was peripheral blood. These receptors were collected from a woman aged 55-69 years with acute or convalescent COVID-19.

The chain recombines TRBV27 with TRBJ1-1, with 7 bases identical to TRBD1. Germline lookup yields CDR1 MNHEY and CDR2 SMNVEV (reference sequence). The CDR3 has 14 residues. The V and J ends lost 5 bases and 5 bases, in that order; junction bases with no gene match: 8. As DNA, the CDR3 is TGTGCCAGCAGTCCGATCATGACAGGGACTGAAGCTTTCTTT. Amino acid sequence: CASSPIMTGTEAFF.

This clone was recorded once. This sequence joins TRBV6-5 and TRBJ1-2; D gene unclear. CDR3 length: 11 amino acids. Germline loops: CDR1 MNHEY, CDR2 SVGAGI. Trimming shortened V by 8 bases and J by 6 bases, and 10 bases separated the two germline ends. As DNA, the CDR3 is TGTGCCAGCCGCCAGACTGATGGCTACACCTTC. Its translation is CASRQTDGYTF.

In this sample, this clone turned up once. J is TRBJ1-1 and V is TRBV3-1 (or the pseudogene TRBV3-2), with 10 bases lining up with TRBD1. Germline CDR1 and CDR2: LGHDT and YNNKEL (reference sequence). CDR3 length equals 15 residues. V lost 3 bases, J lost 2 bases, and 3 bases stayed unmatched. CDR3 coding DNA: TGTGCCAGCAGCCATCGACAGGGGGCCAACACTGAAGCTTTCTTT. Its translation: CASSHRQGANTEAFF.

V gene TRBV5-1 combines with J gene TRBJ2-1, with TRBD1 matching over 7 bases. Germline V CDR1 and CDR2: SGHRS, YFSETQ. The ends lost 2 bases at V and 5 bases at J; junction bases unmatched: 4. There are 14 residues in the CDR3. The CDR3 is CASSFGQENNEQFF. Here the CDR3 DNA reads TGCGCCAGCAGCTTCGGACAGGAGAACAATGAGCAGTTCTTC.

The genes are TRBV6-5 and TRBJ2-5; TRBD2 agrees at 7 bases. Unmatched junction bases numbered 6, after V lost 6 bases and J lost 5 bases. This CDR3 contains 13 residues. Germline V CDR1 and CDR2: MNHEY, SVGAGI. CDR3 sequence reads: CASRKAGLETQYF. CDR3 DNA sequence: TGTGCCAGCAGAAAAGCGGGGCTCGAGACCCAGTACTTC.

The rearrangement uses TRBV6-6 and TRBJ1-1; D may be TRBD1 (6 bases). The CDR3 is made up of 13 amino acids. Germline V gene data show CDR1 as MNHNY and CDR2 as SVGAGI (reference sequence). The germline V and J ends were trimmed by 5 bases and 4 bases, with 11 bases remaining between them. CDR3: CASSHGQSTEAFF. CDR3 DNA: TGTGCCAGCAGTCACGGACAGAGCACTGAAGCTTTCTTT.

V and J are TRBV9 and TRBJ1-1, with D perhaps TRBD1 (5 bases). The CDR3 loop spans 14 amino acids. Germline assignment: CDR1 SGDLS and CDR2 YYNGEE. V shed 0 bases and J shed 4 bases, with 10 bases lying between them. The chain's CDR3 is CASSVGGSFTEAFF. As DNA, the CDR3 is TGTGCCAGCAGCGTAGGGGGCAGCTTCACTGAAGCTTTCTTT.

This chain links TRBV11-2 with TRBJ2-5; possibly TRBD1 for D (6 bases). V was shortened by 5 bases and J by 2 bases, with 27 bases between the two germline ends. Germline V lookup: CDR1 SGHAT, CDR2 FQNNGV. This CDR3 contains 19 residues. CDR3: CASSTHRVRGRDTQETQYF. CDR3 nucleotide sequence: TGTGCCAGCAGCACCCACAGGGTTCGGGGAAGGGACACACAAGAGACCCAGTACTTC.

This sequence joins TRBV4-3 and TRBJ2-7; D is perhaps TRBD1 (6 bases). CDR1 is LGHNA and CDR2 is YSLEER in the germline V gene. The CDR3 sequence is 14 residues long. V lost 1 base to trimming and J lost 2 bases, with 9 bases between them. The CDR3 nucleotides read TGCGCCAGCAGCCAAGTGACAGGCCCCTACGAGCAGTACTTC. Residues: CASSQVTGPYEQYF.

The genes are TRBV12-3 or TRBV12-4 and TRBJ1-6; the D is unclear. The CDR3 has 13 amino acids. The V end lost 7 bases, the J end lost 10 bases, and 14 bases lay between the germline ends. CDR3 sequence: CASTVANRSPLHF. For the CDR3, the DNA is TGTGCCAGCACCGTCGCTAATCGGTCACCCCTCCACTTT.

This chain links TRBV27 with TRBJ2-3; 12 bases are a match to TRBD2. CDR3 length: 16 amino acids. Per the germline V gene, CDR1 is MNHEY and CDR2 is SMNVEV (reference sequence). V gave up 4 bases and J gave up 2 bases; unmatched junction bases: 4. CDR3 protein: CASSSLAGGLTDTQYF. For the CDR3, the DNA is TGTGCCAGCAGTTCTCTAGCGGGGGGGCTCACAGATACGCAGTATTTT.

CDR3 sequence: CASSLGPPGQGARDTQYF. The CDR3 coding sequence is TGTGCCAGCAGCTTAGGCCCCCCGGGACAGGGGGCACGGGATACGCAGTATTTT. The chain couples TRBV13 to TRBJ2-3, with 12 bases matching TRBD1. V was pared by 0 bases and J by 6 bases, with 10 bases of the junction left unmatched. The germline gives CDR1 PRHDT, CDR2 FYEKMQ (reference sequence). This CDR3 region has 18 residues. The whole variable domain, filled in from reference TRBV13 and TRBJ2-3, reads AAGVIQSPRHLIKEKRETATLKCYPIPRHDTVYWYQQGPGQDPQFLISFYEKMQSDKGSIPDRFSAQQFSDYHSELNMSSLELGDSALYFCASSLGPPGQGARDTQYFGPGTRLTVL.

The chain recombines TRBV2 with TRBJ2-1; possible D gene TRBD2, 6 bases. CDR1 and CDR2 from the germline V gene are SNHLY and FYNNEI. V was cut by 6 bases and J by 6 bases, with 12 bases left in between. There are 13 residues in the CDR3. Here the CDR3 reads CASRQGGRNEQFF. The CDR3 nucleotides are TGTGCCAGCAGGCAGGGAGGTCGCAATGAGCAGTTCTTC.

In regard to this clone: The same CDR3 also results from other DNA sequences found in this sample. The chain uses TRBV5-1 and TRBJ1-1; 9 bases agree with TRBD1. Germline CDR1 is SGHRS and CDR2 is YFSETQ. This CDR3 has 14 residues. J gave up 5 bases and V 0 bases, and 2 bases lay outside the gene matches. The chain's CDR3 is CASSLAGQGTEAFF. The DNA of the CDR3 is TGCGCCAGCAGCTTGGCGGGACAGGGAACTGAAGCTTTCTTT.

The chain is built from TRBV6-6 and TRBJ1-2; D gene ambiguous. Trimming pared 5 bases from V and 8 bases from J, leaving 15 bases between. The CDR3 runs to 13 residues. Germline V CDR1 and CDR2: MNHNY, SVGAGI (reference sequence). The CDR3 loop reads CASSQPEGRGYTF. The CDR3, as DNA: TGTGCCAGCAGTCAACCCGAGGGCCGCGGCTACACCTTC.

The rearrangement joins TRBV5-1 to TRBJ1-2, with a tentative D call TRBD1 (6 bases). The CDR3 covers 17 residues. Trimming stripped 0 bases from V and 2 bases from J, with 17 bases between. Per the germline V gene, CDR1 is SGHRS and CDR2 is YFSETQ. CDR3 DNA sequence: TGCGCCAGCAGCTTGGGGACAGTACACCTCAAGAACTATGGCTACACCTTC. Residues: CASSLGTVHLKNYGYTF.

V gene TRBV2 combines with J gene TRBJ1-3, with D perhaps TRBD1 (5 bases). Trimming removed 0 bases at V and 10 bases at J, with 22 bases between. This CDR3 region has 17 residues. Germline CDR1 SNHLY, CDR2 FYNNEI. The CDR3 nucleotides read TGTGCCAGCAGTGAAGCGGGAGGGGCCAGCTCCTTCGAAACCATATATTTT. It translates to CASSEAGGASSFETIYF.

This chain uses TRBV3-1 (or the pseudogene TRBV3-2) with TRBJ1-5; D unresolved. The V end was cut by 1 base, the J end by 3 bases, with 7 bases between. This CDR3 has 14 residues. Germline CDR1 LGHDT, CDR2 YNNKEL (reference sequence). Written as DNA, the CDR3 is TGTGCCAGCAGCCAAGGTCAGGCCAATCAGCCCCAGCATTTT. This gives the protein CASSQGQANQPQHF.

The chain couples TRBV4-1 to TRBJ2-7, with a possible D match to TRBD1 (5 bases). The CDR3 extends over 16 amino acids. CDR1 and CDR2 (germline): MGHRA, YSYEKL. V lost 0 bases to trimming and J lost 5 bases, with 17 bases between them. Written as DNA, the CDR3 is TGCGCCAGCAGCCAAGAGGGCAGGGCGTCTCTCGACGAGCAGTACTTC. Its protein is CASSQEGRASLDEQYF.

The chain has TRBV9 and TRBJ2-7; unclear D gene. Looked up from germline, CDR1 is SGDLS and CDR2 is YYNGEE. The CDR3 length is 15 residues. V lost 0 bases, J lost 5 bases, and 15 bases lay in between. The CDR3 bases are TGTGCCAGCAGCGTAGGCGGTCAGTTATTCGACGAGCAGTACTTC. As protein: CASSVGGQLFDEQYF.

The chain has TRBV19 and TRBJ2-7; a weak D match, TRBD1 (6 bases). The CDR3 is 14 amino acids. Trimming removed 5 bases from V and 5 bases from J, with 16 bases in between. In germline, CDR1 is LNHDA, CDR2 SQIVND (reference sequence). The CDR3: CASSSRTDPHEQYF. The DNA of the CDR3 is TGTGCCAGTAGTTCGAGGACAGATCCTCACGAGCAGTACTTC.

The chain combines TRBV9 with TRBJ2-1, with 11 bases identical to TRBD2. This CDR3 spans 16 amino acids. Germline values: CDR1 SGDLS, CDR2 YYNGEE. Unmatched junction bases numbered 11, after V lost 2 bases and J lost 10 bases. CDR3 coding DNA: TGTGCCAGCAGCGTGCGAGGGACTAGCGGCGGCGTGGAGCAGTTCTTC. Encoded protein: CASSVRGTSGGVEQFF.